Listed below are T cell receptor beta chains from one sample, sequenced in a study of OX40 agonist ivuxolimab in advanced cancers. Assay: immunoSEQ multiplex PCR; the TCRdb copy retains only in-frame clones and omits some. This sample carries approximately 65,000 clones, around 85% of them seen once, and the ten largest clones take around 0.8%. The specimen comprised CD4+ or CD8+ T cells sorted from blood, sampled in a trial of the OX40 agonist ivuxolimab. These receptors were obtained from an adult with an advanced solid tumor such as melanoma, head and neck, liver or kidney cancer. Both conserved end residues are part of each CDR3. D genes are given only for firm matches. Not every row has a clone size; where given, it reads once, few, many or a size class.

clone_size j_call d_call v_call cdr3_aa cdr3_nt
- TRBJ2-2 TRBD2 TRBV27 CASSLGAGVGTGELFF TGTGCCAGCAGTTTGGGAGCGGGAGTGGGGACCGGGGAGCTGTTTTTT
- TRBJ2-5 TRBD2 TRBV5-1 CASSLEASGQETQYF TGCGCCAGCAGCTTGGAAGCTAGCGGGCAAGAGACCCAGTACTTC
- TRBJ2-5 - TRBV6-1 CASTWLGGAMETQYF TGTGCCAGCACCTGGTTGGGGGGGGCCATGGAGACCCAGTACTTC
- TRBJ2-3 - TRBV10-1 CASSEWGSSTDTQYF TGCGCCAGCAGTGAGTGGGGGTCGAGCACAGATACGCAGTATTTT
few TRBJ1-1 TRBD1 TRBV18 CASSPPGGEKAFF TGTGCCAGCTCACCGCCAGGGGGCGAGAAAGCTTTCTTT
once TRBJ2-5 TRBD2 TRBV10-1 CASRHGLAGAQETQYF TGCGCCAGCAGACACGGACTAGCGGGAGCCCAAGAGACCCAGTACTTC
- TRBJ2-7 - TRBV5-5 CASSLSARVDLYEQYF TGTGCCAGCAGCTTGTCAGCCAGGGTGGATTTGTACGAGCAGTACTTC
- TRBJ2-3 - TRBV11-2 CASSYSGEDTQYF TGTGCCAGCAGTTACTCGGGAGAAGATACGCAGTATTTT
- TRBJ2-3 - TRBV19 CASSIPGAQTDTQYF TGTGCCAGTAGTATCCCGGGGGCACAGACAGATACGCAGTATTTT
- TRBJ2-7 - TRBV28 CATSEGAYEQYF TGTGCCACTTCCGAGGGGGCCTACGAGCAGTACTTC
- TRBJ1-3 - TRBV7-2 CASSLGGGAGNTIYF TGTGCCAGCAGCTTAGGTGGAGGTGCTGGAAACACCATATATTTT
- TRBJ1-3 TRBD1 TRBV10-3 CAISEQGVGNTIYF TGTGCCATCAGTGAACAGGGGGTAGGAAACACCATATATTTT
- TRBJ1-1 - TRBV14 CASSPRRDNRVEAFF TGTGCCAGCAGCCCCCGCCGGGACAACCGCGTTGAAGCTTTCTTT
- TRBJ1-4 - TRBV20-1 CSALGYGKLFF TGCAGTGCATTAGGGTATGGAAAACTGTTTTTT
- TRBJ2-7 - TRBV27 CASMSLGHEQYF TGTGCCAGCATGTCTCTGGGGCACGAGCAGTACTTC
- TRBJ2-3 - TRBV7-3 CASSSPGARGRIDTQYF TGTGCCAGCAGCTCCCCAGGGGCAAGGGGTCGAATAGATACGCAGTATTTT
- TRBJ2-5 - TRBV30 CAWMLGRETQYF TGTGCCTGGATGCTGGGGAGAGAGACCCAGTACTTC
- TRBJ2-1 TRBD2 TRBV7-9 CASSLDSGSAEQFF TGTGCCAGCAGCTTGGATAGCGGGAGTGCTGAGCAGTTCTTC
- TRBJ2-5 - TRBV5-6 CASSLGRVSGETQYF TGTGCCAGCAGCTTGGGGAGGGTATCAGGAGAGACCCAGTACTTC
- TRBJ2-2 - TRBV28 CASRSKGVSGELFF TGTGCCAGCCGGAGCAAAGGGGTTAGCGGGGAGCTGTTTTTT
- TRBJ1-2 - TRBV19 CASARGASYGYTF TGTGCCAGCGCGAGGGGGGCTTCTTATGGCTACACCTTC
- TRBJ2-3 - TRBV2 CASSASEADTQYF TGTGCCAGCAGTGCGTCCGAGGCAGATACGCAGTATTTT
- TRBJ2-3 - TRBV9 CASSVAGQHSDTQYF TGTGCCAGCAGCGTTGCGGGACAGCACAGCGATACGCAGTATTTT
- TRBJ2-7 - TRBV6-5 CASSYSGGYYEQYF TGTGCCAGCAGTTACTCCGGCGGCTACTACGAGCAGTACTTC
- TRBJ2-5 TRBD1 TRBV9 CASSPRDRGYQETQYF TGTGCCAGCAGCCCCCGGGACAGGGGTTACCAAGAGACCCAGTACTTC
- TRBJ2-7 - TRBV7-2 CASSLVGDGYEQYF TGTGCCAGCAGCTTAGTAGGGGACGGCTACGAGCAGTACTTC
once TRBJ1-2 TRBD1 TRBV5-4 CASSYLGQGADGYTF TGTGCCAGCAGCTATCTGGGACAGGGGGCGGATGGCTACACCTTC
few TRBJ2-5 TRBD1 TRBV27 CASSWTGTETQYF TGTGCCAGCAGTTGGACAGGGACAGAGACCCAGTACTTC
- TRBJ2-7 - TRBV5-1 CASSRAPGRDEQYF TGCGCCAGCAGCCGGGCTCCGGGGAGAGACGAGCAGTACTTC
- TRBJ2-7 - TRBV30 CAWSVTGHEQYF TGTGCCTGGAGTGTAACGGGCCACGAGCAGTACTTC
- TRBJ2-1 TRBD1 TRBV5-1 CASSSGQVYNEQFF TGCGCCAGCAGCTCCGGACAGGTCTACAATGAGCAGTTCTTC
- TRBJ1-5 - TRBV5-1 CASSLEGTSNQPQHF TGCGCCAGCAGCTTGGAAGGGACAAGTAATCAGCCCCAGCATTTT
- TRBJ2-2 TRBD1 TRBV6-1 CASSSGTANTGELFF TGTGCCAGTTCGTCCGGGACAGCGAACACCGGGGAGCTGTTTTTT
- TRBJ1-2 TRBD1 TRBV6-6 CASSQGQGWSNYGYTF TGTGCCAGCAGTCAGGGACAGGGGTGGTCTAACTATGGCTACACCTTC
- TRBJ2-2 TRBD2 TRBV27 CASSRASGYTGELFF TGTGCCAGCTCTAGGGCTAGCGGTTACACCGGGGAGCTGTTTTTT
- TRBJ2-5 - TRBV18 CASSPGFGETQYF TGTGCCAGCTCACCAGGATTCGGAGAGACCCAGTACTTC
- TRBJ2-7 TRBD1 TRBV11-1 CASSSGDRVGTYEQYF TGTGCCAGCAGCTCCGGGGACAGGGTCGGGACCTACGAGCAGTACTTC
- TRBJ2-1 - TRBV5-1 CASKLRNEQFF TGCGCCAGCAAACTTCGTAATGAGCAGTTCTTC
once TRBJ2-2 - TRBV27 CASMIGGAGELFF TGTGCCAGCATGATAGGGGGGGCCGGGGAGCTGTTTTTT
- TRBJ2-1 TRBD1 TRBV7-3 CASSIAGGAHNEQFF TGTGCCAGCAGCATAGCAGGGGGCGCTCATAATGAGCAGTTCTTC
- TRBJ1-2 TRBD1 TRBV28 CASRTQGAYGYTF TGTGCCAGCAGGACTCAGGGGGCCTATGGCTACACCTTC
- TRBJ1-2 - TRBV21-1 CASSRHGGPLYGYTF TGTGCCAGCAGCCGACACGGGGGGCCCCTCTATGGCTACACCTTC
- TRBJ2-3 TRBD2 TRBV5-1 CASSPGTSGGSTDTQYF TGCGCCAGCAGCCCCGGGACTAGCGGGGGAAGCACAGATACGCAGTATTTT
- TRBJ1-4 - TRBV4-2 CASSQDGGKNEKLFF TGTGCCAGCAGCCAAGACGGGGGGAAGAATGAAAAACTGTTTTTT
- TRBJ2-7 - TRBV7-9 CASSLLAGRYEQYF TGTGCCAGCAGCTTACTGGCAGGTCGGTACGAGCAGTACTTC
- TRBJ1-2 - TRBV7-8 CASSSTGVSYGYTF TGTGCCAGCAGCTCTACGGGGGTGAGCTATGGCTACACCTTC
- TRBJ2-1 TRBD1 TRBV5-4 CASSRDRDSYNEQFF TGTGCCAGCAGCCGGGACAGGGACTCCTACAATGAGCAGTTCTTC
- TRBJ2-6 - TRBV6-1 CASRSGGSGANVLTF TGTGCCAGCAGAAGTGGGGGCTCTGGGGCCAACGTCCTGACTTTC
- TRBJ2-2 TRBD1 TRBV5-1 CASSLGDRNTGELFF TGCGCCAGCAGCTTGGGGGACAGAAACACCGGGGAGCTGTTTTTT
- TRBJ1-3 - TRBV11-1 CASSLFDRSISGNTIYF TGTGCCAGCAGCTTATTCGACAGGAGCATCTCTGGAAACACCATATATTTT
- TRBJ2-7 TRBD2 TRBV5-4 CASSLDASGALREQYF TGTGCCAGCAGCCTAGACGCTAGCGGGGCCCTGAGGGAGCAGTACTTC
- TRBJ1-4 - TRBV28 CASSSPSRSPWREKLFF TGTGCCAGCAGTTCGCCAAGTCGGAGTCCCTGGAGGGAAAAACTGTTTTTT
- TRBJ2-1 - TRBV6-1 CASRPRGEVGNEQFF TGTGCCAGCAGGCCTAGGGGTGAGGTGGGCAATGAGCAGTTCTTC
- TRBJ1-4 - TRBV5-6 CASRRGNEKLFF TGTGCCAGCAGACGGGGGAATGAAAAACTGTTTTTT
- TRBJ2-7 - TRBV30 CAWGAWGVSYEQYF TGTGCCTGGGGCGCCTGGGGGGTCTCCTACGAGCAGTACTTC
- TRBJ1-5 TRBD1 TRBV19 CASSRQGYSNQPQHF TGTGCCAGTAGCCGACAGGGTTATAGCAATCAGCCCCAGCATTTT
- TRBJ2-2 - TRBV10-1 CASRQTNTGELFF TGCGCCAGCAGGCAGACTAACACCGGGGAGCTGTTTTTT
- TRBJ1-2 TRBD1 TRBV18 CVSSPGDRVYGYTF TGTGTCAGCTCACCAGGGGACAGGGTCTATGGCTACACCTTC
once TRBJ1-5 TRBD1 TRBV6-1 CASSVPTGGGQPQHF TGTGCCAGCAGTGTTCCAACAGGGGGCGGACAGCCCCAGCATTTT